This entry concerns a single T cell receptor (beta chain). Which antigen it targets is not known. Base qualities were left out, and no much larger clone turns up one base away. The sample is drawn from a study of CD8+ T cells in alopecia areata (dated by TCRdb to the late 2010s). Background for the entire study: The treated patients, all with moderate-to-severe alopecia areata, were enrolled in an open-label pilot trial of oral tofacitinib given at 5 to 10 mg twice daily. Disease severity in treated patients was measured with the SALT score, which quantifies the percentage of affected scalp surface area. In humans, TCRbeta sequencing was performed on scalp tissue and on sorted CD4+ and CD8+ peripheral blood T cells from healthy controls and from patients with patchy or totalis/universalis alopecia areata. High-throughput TCRbeta sequencing was used to examine T cell clonal expansion in alopecia areata in both the C3H/HeJ mouse model and human patients. Amplification of TCRbeta CDR3 regions was done by immunoSEQ multiplex PCR using 35 Vbeta forward primers and 13 Jbeta reverse primers. The RNA source kit depended on sample type: the PAXgene miRNA kit for fixed scalp, the miRNeasy kit for PBMCs, and the RNeasy kit for mouse skin. Patients on tofacitinib were biopsied at baseline and after 4 and 24 weeks of treatment, and several of the patients also had a later scalp biopsy. Tofacitinib was given for 6 to 18 months, followed by 6 months of follow-up off drug to assess delayed response and recurrence. Clonality in the scalp was compared among normal scalp (n=4), patchy alopecia areata scalp (n=8), and alopecia totalis/universalis scalp (n=8). Broad study findings and their caveats: The treated cohort was small, with a single nonresponder, so links between baseline CD8+ expansion and response need larger studies. Lesional scalp, especially in alopecia totalis/universalis, showed higher clonality and more expanded CD8+ clones than normal scalp, suggesting antigenic drive. Tofacitinib significantly lowered scalp clonality and the number of expanded CD8+ clones among the top 100 scalp clones. Compared with mice, TCR sequences shared between patients were less clear, possibly partly because of HLA diversity across the patient population. Unlike mouse skin, which is dominated by gammadelta T cells, normal human skin has resident alphabeta T cells that are also sequenced, and this complicates analysis of the scalp TCR repertoire. Many expanded lesional clones persisted in scalp and blood during tofacitinib treatment, which may partly explain relapse after stopping treatment.

The CDR1 and CDR2 encoded by the germline V gene are MGHRA and YSYEKL. The CDR3 numbers 15 residues from cysteine through phenylalanine. Of the read, only the CDR3 DNA is kept; its 45 bases are in frame from base 1. V has 4 bases trimmed and J has 5 bases trimmed; junction bases matching no gene number 5. The library was prepared using the immunoSEQ multiplex PCR assay. RNA was extracted from all samples and reverse transcribed into cDNA as template for TCR sequencing. First-strand cDNA was synthesized with SuperScript III using a 2:1 mix of oligo-dT and random hexamers. A synthetic immune receptor repertoire was used to measure amplification bias, and any remaining bias was corrected computationally. For the original study's pipeline: Raw reads were preprocessed for error removal, and CDR3 was defined according to IMGT conventions as running from the conserved cysteine to phenylalanine. Clonality was calculated as 1 minus Shannon entropy normalized by log2 of the number of productive unique TCRs. CD4 or CD8 identity of scalp clones was inferred by cross-referencing scalp TCRbeta sequences with sorted blood CD4 and CD8 repertoires. TCRdb re-hosts the immuneACCESS table, in-frame sequences only. Its copies lack some clones; in the studies checked, an unresolved V gene accounts for under half of them, and the cause for the rest is not known. The V and J calls and clone size come from that table; D and trimming were worked out from the DNA. Within this sample are about 200,000 clones, with more than 45% of them counted one time only. 1.6% of the sample is taken by the ten largest.

The sample's time point label is to be understood as: around 29 days on oral tofacitinib. The sample's treatment or condition label is to be understood as: oral pan-JAK inhibitor, 5-10 mg twice daily. Peripheral blood and lesional scalp punch biopsies were obtained from patients with alopecia areata. PBMCs were separated by density centrifugation and stained for CD3, CD4 and CD8, after which CD4+ and CD8+ T cells were sorted on a FACSAria. The chain uses TRBV4-1 and TRBJ2-2; TRBD1 lines up with 9 middle nucleotides. The source of this sequence is a human donor with alopecia areata. This specimen consisted of CD4+ T cells sorted from blood, obtained at week 4, from a patient treated with tofacitinib. The nucleotide sequence reads as follows: TGCGCCAGCAGCCCGCTGGACAGGGGTACCGGGGAGCTGTTTTTT. This sequence encodes CASSPLDRGTGELFF.